The 15 T cell receptor beta chains reported below all come from one sample, sequenced in a study of shared clonotypes between healthy human individuals. Sequencing was performed with immunoSEQ multiplex PCR; in TCRdb, only in-frame clones are kept and a portion is missing. The profile covers about 1.1 million clones, with roughly 74% appearing a single time and around 0.47% taken by the ten largest. Sequencing was performed on memory CD4+ T cells from PBMCs. Subset meaning: CD45RA-negative fraction. These TCRs come from a young man in good health. Some clones in this sample may be carry-over from other donors' samples.

The chain has TRBV18 and TRBJ1-2, with 9 bases lining up with TRBD1. CDR1 is KGHSH and CDR2 is LQKENI in the germline V gene. The CDR3 spans 16 residues. J lost 1 base, V lost 0 bases, and 3 bases had no gene match. CDR3 DNA sequence: TGTGCCAGCTCACCACCGGGACAGGGATTTAACTATGGCTACACCTTC. It yields the protein CASSPPGQGFNYGYTF. Variable domain in full (rest from reference TRBV18 and TRBJ1-2): NAGVMQNPRHLVRRRGQEARLRCSPMKGHSHVYWYRQLPEEGLKFMVYLQKENIIDESGMPKERFSAEFPKEGPSILRIQQVVRGDSAAYFCASSPPGQGFNYGYTFGSGTRLTVV.

This clone was recorded a few times. The rearrangement joins TRBV18 to TRBJ2-6, with unresolved D. Trimming stripped 2 bases from V and 0 bases from J, with 8 bases between. The CDR3 sequence is 16 residues long. The V gene's germline CDR1 is KGHSH and CDR2 LQKENI. CDR3: CASSPFPVSGANVLTF. CDR3 nucleotides: TGTGCCAGCTCACCATTTCCGGTCTCTGGGGCCAACGTCCTGACTTTC. The whole variable domain, filled in from reference TRBV18 and TRBJ2-6, reads NAGVMQNPRHLVRRRGQEARLRCSPMKGHSHVYWYRQLPEEGLKFMVYLQKENIIDESGMPKERFSAEFPKEGPSILRIQQVVRGDSAAYFCASSPFPVSGANVLTFGAGSRLTVL.

V gene TRBV5-4 combines with J gene TRBJ2-1; either TRBD1 or TRBD2 may supply D (6 bases each). CDR3 length: 15 amino acids. Germline lookup yields CDR1 SGHNT and CDR2 YYREEE (reference sequence). V lost 4 bases, J lost 8 bases, and 19 bases lay in between. Here the CDR3 DNA reads TGTGCCAGCAGCCCTCGAGGAGGGCCAGGGGATGAGCAGTTCTTC. Protein sequence: CASSPRGGPGDEQFF.

V gene TRBV30 combines with J gene TRBJ2-1; the D gene could be TRBD1 or TRBD2 (5 bases each). There are 15 residues in the CDR3. Germline V lookup: CDR1 GTSNPN, CDR2 SVGIG (reference sequence). Trimming took off 5 bases at V and 2 bases at J, with 16 bases between the two ends. The CDR3 DNA reads as TGTGCCTGGGGCCAGGGCCTGGGAGCCTACAATGAGCAGTTCTTC. Translation: CAWGQGLGAYNEQFF.

The genes are TRBV28 and TRBJ2-7, with 10 nucleotides matching TRBD1. With V trimmed by 7 bases and J by 1 base, 7 bases remained unmatched. This CDR3 contains 15 residues. Germline-derived CDR1 and CDR2 are MDHEN and SYDVKM. The CDR3 bases are TGTGCCAGCACCTTGACAGGGGGCAAATCCTACGAGCAGTACTTC. Translated, it gives CASTLTGGKSYEQYF.

The J gene is TRBJ2-7, the V gene TRBV11-1; 9 nucleotides agree with TRBD1. Germline lookup yields CDR1 SGHAT and CDR2 FQDESV (reference sequence). This CDR3 comprises 15 residues. Germline trimming cut 4 bases from V and 4 bases from J; bases unmatched to any gene: 8. The CDR3 here is CASSSSRQGGYEQYF. In DNA form, the CDR3 reads TGTGCCAGCAGCTCCTCCCGACAGGGGGGGTACGAGCAGTACTTC.

The V gene is TRBV19, the J gene TRBJ2-3, with 10 bases lining up with TRBD2. This CDR3 contains 14 residues. Germline CDR1 and CDR2: LNHDA and SQIVND (reference sequence). J lost 4 bases, V lost 10 bases, and 8 bases had no gene match. The CDR3 loop reads CATSLAGAADTQYF. Written as DNA, the CDR3 is TGTGCCACATCCCTAGCGGGAGCCGCAGATACGCAGTATTTT.

The count of this clone is one. V usage is TRBV5-1 and J usage is TRBJ2-5; TRBD1 aligns across 7 bases. V shed 4 bases and J 2 bases; nucleotides not matched to a gene: 5. The V gene's germline CDR1 is SGHRS and CDR2 YFSETQ. The CDR3 consists of 14 residues. This chain's CDR3 is CASSIRDRQETQYF. The CDR3, as DNA: TGCGCCAGCAGCATCCGGGACAGACAAGAGACCCAGTACTTC.

The chain uses TRBV10-3 and TRBJ2-7; tentatively, D is TRBD1 or TRBD2 (5 bases each). Trimming took 8 bases from V and 3 from J, leaving 14 bases between them. Germline CDR1 ENHRY, CDR2 SYGVKD. The CDR3 runs 13 residues. In DNA form, the CDR3 reads TGTGCCATCCGAATGGGACCCAACTACGAGCAGTACTTC. Its translation is CAIRMGPNYEQYF.

This sequence joins TRBV5-4 and TRBJ2-5; D gene unclear. The CDR3 contains 14 residues. Trimming shortened V by 0 bases and J by 1 base, and 7 bases separated the two germline ends. CDR1 is SGHNT and CDR2 is YYREEE in the germline V gene (reference sequence). The CDR3: CASSLGPGQETQYF. CDR3 sequence (DNA): TGTGCCAGCAGCTTGGGGCCAGGCCAAGAGACCCAGTACTTC.

J is TRBJ2-2 and V is TRBV19; D might be TRBD1 (5 bases). Per the germline V gene, CDR1 is LNHDA and CDR2 is SQIVND (reference sequence). Trimming shortened V by 3 bases and J by 1 base, and 9 bases separated the two germline ends. The CDR3 spans 15 residues. The CDR3 region has the DNA TGTGCCAGTAGTATCGCCAGGGTGAACACCGGGGAGCTGTTTTTT. The encoded protein is CASSIARVNTGELFF.

The chain links TRBV7-3 to TRBJ2-3; D ambiguous. CDR1 and CDR2 (germline): SGHTA, FQGTGA. Trimming removed 6 bases from V and 5 bases from J, with 9 bases in between. The CDR3 is made up of 12 amino acids. The DNA for the CDR3 is TGTGCCAGCAGTCTTGGGCTAGATACGCAGTATTTT. It codes for CASSLGLDTQYF.

The J gene is TRBJ2-2, the V gene TRBV5-6; 8 nucleotides agree with TRBD2. Per germline, CDR1 SGHDT and CDR2 YYEEEE. The CDR3 totals 16 residues. Germline trimming cut 2 bases from V and 7 bases from J; bases unmatched to any gene: 10. The CDR3 here is CASSFRAGVVNGELFF. As DNA, the CDR3 is TGTGCCAGCAGCTTTAGAGCGGGAGTAGTAAACGGGGAGCTGTTTTTT.

Comment on this clone: One end of the junction does not line up with germline, which may come from a read error. The chain employs TRBV18 and TRBJ1-3, with unresolved D. The CDR3 length is 15 residues. Germline CDR1 is KGHSH and CDR2 is LQKENI. In nucleotides, the CDR3 is TGTGCCAGCTCAGCACCGACTGACCGTGGAAACACCATATATTTT. Translating gives CASSAPTDRGNTIYF. The full variable domain, in which reference TRBV18 and TRBJ1-3 provide the parts outside the CDR3, is NAGVMQNPRHLVRRRGQEARLRCSPMKGHSHVYWYRQLPEEGLKFMVYLQKENIIDESGMPKERFSAEFPKEGPSILRIQQVVRGDSAAYFCASSAPTDRGNTIYFGEGSWLTVV.

The chain carries TRBV19 and TRBJ1-5; D gene uncertain. V was cut by 4 bases and J by 0 bases, with 10 bases left in between. Germline V CDR1 and CDR2: LNHDA, SQIVND (reference sequence). CDR3 size: 15 residues. CDR3 residues: CASSRGPYSNQPQHF. The CDR3 region has the DNA TGTGCCAGTAGTAGAGGGCCCTATAGCAATCAGCCCCAGCATTTT.